Sequencing of this T cell receptor (beta chain) was carried out in a study of T cells after posttransplantation cyclophosphamide. The study's findings and limits: Recipient CMV seropositivity and CMV reactivation strongly tracked TRB clonality. Blood and skin or GI T cell repertoires showed limited TRB overlap.

TCRdb keeps only in-frame clones here, not all; method: immunoSEQ multiplex PCR. The sample holds tens of thousands of clones, around 84% seen once. This clone was counted only a few times. What it recognizes is unknown. Germline CDR1 is MNHEY and CDR2 is SVGAGI. With V trimmed by 7 bases and J by 1 base, 3 bases remained unmatched. The CDR3 sequence is 13 residues long. Input material: PBMCs. This TCR derives from a man aged 30 to 39 with a blood cancer, CMV-positive, and with a related stem cell donor. The chain employs TRBV6-5 and TRBJ1-1; 7 bases are a match to TRBD1. The CDR3 DNA follows: TGTGCCAGCACAGGGGGAGGGAACACTGAAGCTTTCTTT. Residues: CASTGGGNTEAFF.